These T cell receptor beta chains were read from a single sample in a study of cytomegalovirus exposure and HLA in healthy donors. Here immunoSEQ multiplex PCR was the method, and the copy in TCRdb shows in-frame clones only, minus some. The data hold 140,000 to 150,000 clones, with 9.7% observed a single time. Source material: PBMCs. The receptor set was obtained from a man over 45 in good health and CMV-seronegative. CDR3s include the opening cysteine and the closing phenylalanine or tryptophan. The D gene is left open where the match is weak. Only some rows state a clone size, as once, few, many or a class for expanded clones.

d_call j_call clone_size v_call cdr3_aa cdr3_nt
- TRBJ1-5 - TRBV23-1 CASSQPRDGPGFDSNQPQHF TGCGCCAGCAGTCAACCCCGAGACGGGCCGGGATTCGATAGCAATCAGCCCCAGCATTTT
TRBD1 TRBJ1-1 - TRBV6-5 CASISGQASDTEAFF TGTGCCAGCATTTCCGGACAGGCCTCCGACACTGAAGCTTTCTTT
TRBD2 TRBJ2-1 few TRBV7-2 CASSFTSVNNEQFF TGTGCCAGCAGCTTCACTAGCGTAAACAATGAGCAGTTCTTC
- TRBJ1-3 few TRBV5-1 CASSLAGAGSTGNTIYF TGCGCCAGCAGCTTGGCGGGCGCAGGGTCAACCGGAAACACCATATATTTT
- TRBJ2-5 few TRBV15 CATSRPFGAEQETQYF TGTGCCACCAGCAGACCCTTTGGGGCCGAGCAAGAGACCCAGTACTTC
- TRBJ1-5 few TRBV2 CASVAGNGGNQPQHF TGTGCCAGCGTGGCAGGGAATGGGGGCAATCAGCCCCAGCATTTT
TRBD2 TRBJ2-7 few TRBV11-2 CASSLAGLAGGYEQYF TGTGCCAGCAGCTTAGCGGGACTAGCAGGTGGCTACGAGCAGTACTTC
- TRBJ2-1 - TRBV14 CASSRLGTSPGNEQFF TGTGCCAGCAGCCGCCTAGGGACATCCCCGGGCAATGAGCAGTTCTTC
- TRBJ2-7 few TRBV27 CASPPRYEQYF TGTGCCAGCCCTCCCCGCTACGAGCAGTACTTC
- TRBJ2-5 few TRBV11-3 CASSSRASAGETQYF TGTGCCAGCAGCTCAAGGGCCTCAGCAGGGGAGACCCAGTACTTC
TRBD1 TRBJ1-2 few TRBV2 CASSQDRWDGYTF TGTGCCAGCAGTCAGGACAGGTGGGATGGCTACACCTTC
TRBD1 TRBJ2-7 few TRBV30 CAWETGFSYEQYF TGTGCCTGGGAGACAGGGTTCTCCTACGAGCAGTACTTC
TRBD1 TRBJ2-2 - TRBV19 CASRGQGNTGELFF TGTGCCAGCAGGGGACAGGGTAACACCGGGGAGCTGTTTTTT
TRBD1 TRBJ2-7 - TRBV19 CASSIAGGGYEQYF TGTGCCAGTAGTATAGCAGGGGGCGGCTACGAGCAGTACTTC
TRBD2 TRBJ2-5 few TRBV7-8 CASSQRGAGGETQYF TGTGCCAGCAGCCAGCGGGGGGCGGGGGGAGAGACCCAGTACTTC
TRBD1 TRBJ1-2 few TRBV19 CASSAQGTGVVGYTF TGTGCCAGTAGTGCCCAAGGGACAGGGGTAGTTGGCTACACCTTC
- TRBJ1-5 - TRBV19 CASSILGQTSNQPQHF TGTGCCAGTAGTATATTGGGGCAAACCAGCAATCAGCCCCAGCATTTT
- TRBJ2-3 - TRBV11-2 CASSLGARITDTQYF TGTGCCAGCAGCTTGGGGGCCAGGATCACAGATACGCAGTATTTT
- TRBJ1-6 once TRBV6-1 CASSAGMLSNSPLHF TGTGCCAGCAGTGCGGGGATGCTTAGTAATTCACCCCTCCACTTT
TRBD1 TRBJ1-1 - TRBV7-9 CASRQTGKANTEAFF TGTGCCAGCAGGCAGACAGGGAAAGCGAACACTGAAGCTTTCTTT
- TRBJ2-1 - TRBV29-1 CSVKVRGLVEDEQFF TGCAGCGTTAAGGTCCGGGGGTTAGTTGAGGATGAGCAGTTCTTC
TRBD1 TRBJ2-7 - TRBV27 CASSLNPGQLYEQYF TGTGCCAGCAGTTTAAACCCGGGACAGCTCTACGAGCAGTACTTC
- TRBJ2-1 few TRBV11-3 CASSVDRNNEQFF TGTGCCAGCAGCGTGGACAGAAACAATGAGCAGTTCTTC
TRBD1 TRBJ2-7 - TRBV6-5 CASNPRQGWNEQYF TGTGCCAGCAATCCCCGACAGGGGTGGAACGAGCAGTACTTC
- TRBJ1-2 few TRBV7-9 CASSHWGDGYTF TGTGCCAGCAGCCACTGGGGGGATGGCTACACCTTC
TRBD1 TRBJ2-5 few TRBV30 CAWSPRQGFGTQYF TGTGCCTGGAGTCCCCGACAGGGGTTTGGGACCCAGTACTTC
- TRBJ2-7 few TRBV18 CASSPSQKSDAAYEQYF TGTGCCAGCTCACCCTCTCAAAAGAGTGACGCGGCCTACGAGCAGTACTTC
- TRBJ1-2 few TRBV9 CASSVARGGASYYGYTF TGTGCCAGCAGCGTAGCCCGCGGGGGGGCTTCCTACTATGGCTACACCTTC
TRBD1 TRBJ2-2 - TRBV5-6 CASSLGTGAYTGELFF TGTGCCAGCAGCTTGGGGACAGGGGCCTACACCGGGGAGCTGTTTTTT
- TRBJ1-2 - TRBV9 CASSGSTVGYTF TGTGCCAGCAGCGGTTCGACAGTCGGCTACACCTTC
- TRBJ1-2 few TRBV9 CASSVEQGPNYGYTF TGTGCCAGCAGCGTAGAACAGGGACCTAACTATGGCTACACCTTC
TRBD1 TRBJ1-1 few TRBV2 CASSGGDRGAFF TGTGCCAGCAGTGGGGGGGACAGGGGAGCTTTCTTT
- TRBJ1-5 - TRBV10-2 CASSEQGATKDF TGCGCCAGCAGTGAACAGGGAGCCACTAAGGATTTT
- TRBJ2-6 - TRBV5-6 CASSYPRAGANVLTF TGTGCCAGCAGCTACCCCAGGGCTGGGGCCAACGTCCTGACTTTC
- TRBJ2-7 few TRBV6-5 CASSLDGSSYEQYF TGTGCCAGCAGTTTAGACGGGAGCTCCTACGAGCAGTACTTC
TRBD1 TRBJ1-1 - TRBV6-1 CASSGGTGNTEAFF TGTGCCAGCAGTGGGGGGACAGGGAACACTGAAGCTTTCTTT